The 8 T cell receptor beta chains below come from one sample, sequenced in a study of OX40 agonist ivuxolimab in advanced cancers. Sequencing used immunoSEQ multiplex PCR; TCRdb keeps in-frame clones, though not all of them. Of 75,000 to 95,000 clones in the sample, 90% were seen once. This material consisted of CD4+ or CD8+ T cells sorted from blood, taken in a trial of the OX40 agonist ivuxolimab. The receptor set was obtained from an adult with an advanced solid tumor such as melanoma, head and neck, liver or kidney cancer.

This clone occurred once. The chain combines TRBV18 with TRBJ1-1; D unclear. The CDR3 has 14 residues. V lost 1 base and J 5 bases, leaving 11 bases between the germline ends. CDR1 is KGHSH, CDR2 LQKENI, per germline. This CDR3 reads CASSPLRELTEAFF. DNA of the CDR3: TGTGCCAGCTCACCACTTAGGGAGTTGACTGAAGCTTTCTTT.

This chain links TRBV18 with TRBJ2-5, with a weak D call TRBD1 (5 bases). CDR1 is KGHSH and CDR2 is LQKENI in the germline V gene. V gave up 4 bases and J gave up 1 base, with 10 bases separating them. The CDR3 has 14 residues. For the CDR3, the DNA is TGTGCCAGCTCACAAAGGACATTCCAAGAGACCCAGTACTTC. Encoded protein: CASSQRTFQETQYF.

This clone was seen a few times. The chain employs TRBV6-1 and TRBJ1-5; no firm D call. Germline CDR1 reads MNHNS; CDR2 reads SASEGT. The CDR3 length is 14 residues. V gave up 2 bases and J gave up 7 bases, with 12 bases separating them. The CDR3 bases are TGTGCCAGCAGTGAAAAGTCTGGGCGGCAGCCCCAGCATTTT. Translating gives CASSEKSGRQPQHF.

The V gene is TRBV4-1, the J gene TRBJ1-6; 7 bases map to TRBD1. This CDR3 spans 18 amino acids. Germline V lookup: CDR1 MGHRA, CDR2 YSYEKL. Trimming took 2 bases from V and 4 from J; bases not matched to a gene: 11. The CDR3 region has the DNA TGCGCCAGCAGCCAAAACCGGGGGACAGTCCTATATAATTCACCCCTCCACTTT. It translates to CASSQNRGTVLYNSPLHF.

The chain recombines TRBV19 with TRBJ2-1; 9 nucleotides line up with TRBD1. With V trimmed by 9 bases and J by 4 bases, 7 bases remained unmatched. CDR1 and CDR2 from the germline V gene are LNHDA and SQIVND (reference sequence). The CDR3 consists of 14 residues. The CDR3 spells CASHRGRAYNEQFF. As DNA, the CDR3 is TGTGCCAGCCACAGGGGGCGAGCGTACAATGAGCAGTTCTTC.

The chain combines TRBV7-9 with TRBJ2-1; D call uncertain. The CDR3 covers 10 residues. The ends were cut back, 4 bases at V and 12 bases at J, with 7 bases in the middle. CDR1 SEHNR and CDR2 FQNEAQ come from the germline V gene (reference sequence). CDR3 in DNA: TGTGCCAGCAGCTCGGTGGGGCAGTTCTTC. Residues: CASSSVGQFF.

V usage is TRBV6-1 and J usage is TRBJ1-5, with D tentatively TRBD1 (5 bases). The V end was cut by 6 bases, the J end by 5 bases, with 14 bases between. Per germline, CDR1 MNHNS and CDR2 SASEGT. The length of the CDR3 is 14 residues. CDR3 loop: CASRDPRQYQPQHF. The CDR3 DNA sequence: TGTGCCAGCAGGGACCCCCGACAGTATCAGCCCCAGCATTTT.

This chain links TRBV27 with TRBJ2-1, with 9 bases aligning to TRBD1. V was pared by 8 bases and J by 4 bases, with 12 bases of the junction left unmatched. This CDR3 is built from 16 residues. Germline assignment: CDR1 MNHEY and CDR2 SMNVEV (reference sequence). The CDR3 here is CASRGKGQGKYNEQFF. In DNA form, the CDR3 reads TGTGCCAGCCGAGGAAAGGGACAGGGCAAATACAATGAGCAGTTCTTC.